These 27 T cell receptor beta chains came from one sample sequenced in a study of cytomegalovirus exposure and HLA in healthy donors. Amplification used 60 Vbeta primers and 13 Jbeta primers. Repertoires were generated with immunoSEQ multiplex PCR, while TCRdb's copy carries only in-frame clones and drops some. The data contain about 160,000 clones, roughly four fifths of them singletons. Sequencing was done on a sample of PBMCs. The receptors were gathered from a man between 45 and 60 years old in good health and CMV-seropositive.

The chain couples TRBV2 to TRBJ2-5; tentatively, D is TRBD2 (5 bases). V was cut by 2 bases and J by 11 bases, with 21 bases left in between. Looked up from germline, CDR1 is SNHLY and CDR2 is FYNNEI. The CDR3 is 15 residues long. The CDR3 coding sequence is TGTGCCAGCAGTGAAAGAAGGATCCTCCTACGAGGGCAGTACTTC. The encoded protein is CASSERRILLRGQYF.

The rearrangement joins TRBV5-1 to TRBJ2-2; 7 nucleotides agree with TRBD1. Germline V lookup: CDR1 SGHRS, CDR2 YFSETQ. J gave up 3 bases and V 1 base, and 3 bases lay outside the gene matches. The CDR3 length is 15 residues. Written as DNA, the CDR3 is TGCGCCAGCAGCTTGACAGGGGTGGACACCGGGGAGCTGTTTTTT. Amino acid sequence: CASSLTGVDTGELFF.

There are a few counts of this clone. CDR3: CASSEAGTNTEAFF. The CDR3 DNA reads as TGTGCCAGCAGTGAAGCGGGCACGAACACTGAAGCTTTCTTT. This chain joins TRBV6-1 and TRBJ1-1, with D hard to call. CDR3 length: 14 residues. V lost 0 bases and J 1 base, leaving 6 bases between the germline ends. CDR1 MNHNS and CDR2 SASEGT come from the germline V gene.

The gene calls are TRBV5-1 and TRBJ2-7, with 8 bases matching TRBD2. The CDR3 runs 14 residues. J lost 8 bases, V lost 2 bases, and 9 bases had no gene match. Germline CDR1 reads SGHRS; CDR2 reads YFSETQ. Here the CDR3 reads CASSFEAGVSQQYF. For the CDR3, the DNA is TGCGCCAGCAGCTTCGAAGCGGGAGTGTCCCAGCAGTACTTC.

On this clone: One end of the junction varies from germline; a read error may be responsible. This chain links TRBV2 with TRBJ2-5; the D gene is possibly TRBD2 (6 bases). The germline V gene has CDR1 SNHLY and CDR2 FYNNEI. This CDR3 spans 13 amino acids. The DNA for the CDR3 is TGTGCCAGCAGGTTGGACTACCAAGGGACCCAGTACTTC. It codes for CASRLDYQGTQYF.

The CDR3 loop is CASSLSGLMYSPLHF. CDR3 nucleotide sequence: TGTGCCAGCAGCTTGTCGGGACTGATGTATTCACCCCTCCACTTT. J is TRBJ1-6 and V is TRBV5-6; D might be TRBD1 (5 bases). This CDR3 has 15 residues. V dropped 1 base and J dropped 8 bases, with 13 bases sitting between them. Per germline, CDR1 SGHDT and CDR2 YYEEEE. Variable domain in full (rest from reference TRBV5-6 and TRBJ1-6): DAGVTQSPTHLIKTRGQQVTLRCSPKSGHDTVSWYQQALGQGPQFIFQYYEEEERQRGNFPDRFSGHQFPNYSSELNVNALLLGDSALYLCASSLSGLMYSPLHFGNGTRLTVT.

Only a few counts were recorded for this clone. This chain links TRBV7-6 with TRBJ2-5, with D unclear. Deletions cut 5 bases from V and 4 bases from J, with 14 bases between. The V gene's germline CDR1 is SGHVS and CDR2 FNYEAQ. This CDR3 comprises 14 residues. The DNA of the CDR3 is TGTGCCAGCAGCAAACCAGGTCTGGTAGAGACCCAGTACTTC. Translated, it gives CASSKPGLVETQYF.

The rearrangement uses TRBV15 and TRBJ2-1, with 10 bases identical to TRBD2. The CDR3 contains 16 residues. V trimming: 4 bases; J trimming: 2 bases; junction bases outside the gene matches: 5. Germline lookup yields CDR1 LNHNV and CDR2 YYDKDF (reference sequence). CDR3 sequence: CATSMKREGPYNEQFF. The CDR3 DNA reads TGTGCCACCAGCATGAAGCGGGAGGGCCCCTACAATGAGCAGTTCTTC.

CDR3 sequence (DNA): TGCGCCAGCAGCTTAATAGCGGGAGGGGGAGATACGCAGTATTTT. Amino acids: CASSLIAGGGDTQYF. The rearrangement links TRBV5-1 to TRBJ2-3; 11 nucleotides match TRBD2. In germline, CDR1 is SGHRS, CDR2 YFSETQ. The CDR3 is made up of 15 amino acids. V gave up 2 bases and J gave up 5 bases; unmatched junction bases: 4.

The gene calls are TRBV7-9 and TRBJ1-3, with TRBD1 as a possible D gene (6 bases). This CDR3 spans 16 amino acids. Germline V lookup: CDR1 SEHNR, CDR2 FQNEAQ (reference sequence). Trimming pared 3 bases from V and 3 bases from J, leaving 15 bases between. The CDR3 sequence: CASSFSPRGGGNTIYF. CDR3 nucleotide sequence: TGTGCCAGCAGCTTTTCCCCCAGGGGTGGTGGAAACACCATATATTTT.

V gene TRBV6-5 combines with J gene TRBJ1-2, with D perhaps matching TRBD1 (5 bases). The CDR3 sequence is 14 residues long. Germline V CDR1 and CDR2: MNHEY, SVGAGI. The V and J ends lost 5 bases and 4 bases respectively, with 14 bases between them. CDR3 sequence: CASSPLTVGYGYTF. The CDR3 DNA reads TGTGCCAGCAGTCCCCTGACAGTTGGCTATGGCTACACCTTC.

This chain links TRBV7-3 with TRBJ2-3; no firm D call. The germline V and J ends were trimmed by 5 bases and 1 base, with 7 bases remaining between them. Per the germline V gene, CDR1 is SGHTA and CDR2 is FQGTGA. The CDR3 contains 13 residues. The CDR3 sequence: CASSPRGTDTQYF. The CDR3 DNA reads as TGTGCCAGCAGCCCCCGCGGCACAGATACGCAGTATTTT.

This sequence joins TRBV5-5 and TRBJ1-5, with D perhaps matching TRBD1 (5 bases). The CDR3 totals 13 residues. Trimming cost V 4 bases and J 6 bases, with 11 bases left between them. Germline values: CDR1 SGHKS, CDR2 YYEKEE (reference sequence). CDR3 amino acids: CASSLEGAQPQHF. For the CDR3, the DNA is TGTGCCAGCAGCCTAGAAGGGGCTCAGCCCCAGCATTTT.

This chain uses TRBV4-1 with TRBJ2-3; D perhaps matches TRBD2 (5 bases). CDR3 length: 15 amino acids. With 6 bases removed from V and 0 bases from J, the gap between germline ends came to 13 bases. The germline CDR1 and CDR2 sequences are MGHRA and YSYEKL. CDR3 DNA: TGCGCCAGCAGTCCTGGACTTTCTAGCACAGATACGCAGTATTTT. Protein product: CASSPGLSSTDTQYF.

V and J are TRBV7-2 and TRBJ2-3; 11 bases are shared with TRBD2. Germline V gene sequence: CDR1 SGHTA, CDR2 FQGNSA. J gave up 5 bases and V 4 bases, and 11 bases lay outside the gene matches. The CDR3 loop spans 17 amino acids. CDR3 amino acids: CASSSPLLAGAGDTQYF. The CDR3 nucleotides read TGTGCCAGCAGCTCTCCCTTACTAGCGGGAGCGGGAGATACGCAGTATTTT.

The chain uses TRBV9 and TRBJ1-4; 7 bases line up with TRBD1. Losses at the gene ends were 4 bases for V and 7 bases for J; bases not matched to a gene: 4. Germline CDR1 is SGDLS and CDR2 is YYNGEE. This CDR3 comprises 13 residues. CDR3 sequence (DNA): TGTGCCAGCAGCCCCAGGGACAGTGAAAAACTGTTTTTT. Its protein is CASSPRDSEKLFF.

This clone was counted a few times. This rearrangement joins TRBV25-1 to TRBJ2-3, with TRBD1 matching 11 bases. V was pared by 5 bases and J by 7 bases, with 5 bases of the junction left unmatched. Germline V CDR1 and CDR2: MGHDK, SYGVNS. This CDR3 is built from 14 residues. In DNA form, the CDR3 reads TGTGCCAGCAGTCGGACAGGGGGCGCCTATACGCAGTATTTT. Its protein is CASSRTGGAYTQYF.

V and J are TRBV30 and TRBJ1-2; 9 nucleotides match TRBD1. The CDR3 totals 13 residues. Germline CDR1 GTSNPN, CDR2 SVGIG (reference sequence). J was trimmed by 7 bases and V by 3 bases; bases with no gene match: 6. The CDR3 sequence is CAWRRGQGGGYTF. The CDR3, as DNA: TGTGCCTGGAGGAGGGGACAGGGCGGTGGCTACACCTTC.

This chain uses TRBV19 with TRBJ1-1; unclear D gene. The length of the CDR3 is 14 residues. Germline CDR1 and CDR2: LNHDA and SQIVND (reference sequence). Trimming removed 8 bases at V and 5 bases at J, with 18 bases between. CDR3 in DNA: TGTGCCAGTCAAAAGGGAGGTGGCTCTACTGAAGCTTTCTTT. It encodes CASQKGGGSTEAFF.

The genes are TRBV6-5 and TRBJ2-5; 8 bases are a match to TRBD2. The germline CDR1 and CDR2 sequences are MNHEY and SVGAGI. The CDR3 has 13 amino acids. Losses at the gene ends were 6 bases for V and 5 bases for J; bases not matched to a gene: 5. Here the CDR3 reads CASRKPGGETQYF. Written as DNA, the CDR3 is TGTGCCAGCAGAAAACCGGGGGGGGAGACCCAGTACTTC.

The chain links TRBV7-8 to TRBJ2-1; D possibly corresponds to TRBD1 (6 bases). The germline CDR1 and CDR2 sequences are SGHVS and FQNEAQ. This CDR3 spans 13 amino acids. The ends were cut back, 5 bases at V and 10 bases at J, with 15 bases in the middle. In DNA form, the CDR3 reads TGTGCCAGCAGCCCTCGGACAGCCCGGGAGCAGTTCTTC. It specifies CASSPRTAREQFF.

In DNA, the CDR3 is TGTGCCAGCAGTTTTTACAGGGCTAACACTGAAGCTTTCTTT. This gives the protein CASSFYRANTEAFF. The rearrangement joins TRBV5-8 to TRBJ1-1; the D gene is possibly TRBD1 (6 bases). V was clipped by 5 bases and J by 2 bases, with 13 bases between them. CDR1 and CDR2 (germline): SGHTS, YDEGEE. CDR3 size: 14 residues.

The V call is TRBV6-5, the J call TRBJ1-5; TRBD1 is a possible D gene (6 bases). The CDR3 consists of 14 residues. The V gene lost 6 bases and the J gene lost 4 bases, with 13 bases spanning the gap. From germline, CDR1 is MNHEY and CDR2 SVGAGI. CDR3 nucleotides: TGTGCCAGCAGAGCTACAGGGTTGAATCAGCCCCAGCATTTT. Translated: CASRATGLNQPQHF.

To note about this clone: The identical CDR3 is also encoded by other nucleotide sequences in the sample. The J gene is TRBJ2-1, the V gene TRBV7-3; TRBD2 matches 8 bases. CDR1 SGHTA and CDR2 FQGTGA come from the germline V gene. The CDR3 has 15 amino acids. J lost 2 bases, V lost 5 bases, and 5 bases had no gene match. The CDR3, as DNA: TGTGCCAGCAGCCCCAGCGGGGGCCCCTACAATGAGCAGTTCTTC. Its protein is CASSPSGGPYNEQFF.

The rearrangement uses TRBV9 and TRBJ2-3; tentative D call: TRBD2 (5 bases). This CDR3 has 13 amino acids. Germline assignment: CDR1 SGDLS and CDR2 YYNGEE. The ends were cut back, 3 bases at V and 5 bases at J, with 10 bases in the middle. As DNA, the CDR3 is TGTGCCAGCAGCGACACTCGGGGAGATACGCAGTATTTT. It is translated as CASSDTRGDTQYF. The complete variable domain, with remaining parts taken from reference TRBV9 and TRBJ2-3, reads DSGVTQTPKHLITATGQRVTLRCSPRSGDLSVYWYQQSLDQGLQFLIQYYNGEERAKGNILERFSAQQFPDLHSELNLSSLELGDSALYFCASSDTRGDTQYFGPGTRLTVL.

The chain employs TRBV2 and TRBJ2-7; D uncertain. The CDR3 length is 20 residues. The germline V and J ends were trimmed by 4 bases and 6 bases, with 34 bases remaining between them. Germline CDR1 is SNHLY and CDR2 is FYNNEI. The CDR3 loop is CASSGLYTGPWAKSPLEQYF. As DNA, the CDR3 is TGTGCCAGCAGTGGCCTGTACACCGGCCCGTGGGCGAAGTCCCCCCTCGAGCAGTACTTC.

The chain is built from TRBV7-7 and TRBJ2-3, with TRBD2 identical over 8 bases. The junction had 10 bases not matched to a gene; V was cut back by 6 bases and J by 2 bases. The CDR3 has 16 amino acids. Germline assignment: CDR1 SSHAT and CDR2 FNYEAQ (reference sequence). The CDR3 loop is CASRGYSGGPTDTQYF. Written as DNA, the CDR3 is TGTGCCAGCAGGGGATACAGCGGGGGACCCACAGATACGCAGTATTTT.